The T cell receptor beta chain described here comes from a study of blood T cell repertoires in COVID-19. Repertoires were generated with immunoSEQ multiplex PCR, while TCRdb's copy carries only in-frame clones and drops some. The table shows 250,000 to 350,000 clones, with more than 75% occurring only once. The CDR3 loop spans 15 amino acids. With V trimmed by 4 bases and J by 1 base, 7 bases remained unmatched. Germline-derived CDR1 and CDR2 are SGHRS and YFSETQ. This TCR was sampled from a woman aged 30 to 39 who had recovered from COVID-19. This chain links TRBV5-1 with TRBJ1-1; 7 bases agree with TRBD1. Input material: PBMCs or T cells enriched from blood (not recorded which). The CDR3 loop reads CASSLAGQSNTEAFF. CDR3 coding DNA: TGCGCCAGCAGCCTGGCGGGACAGTCGAACACTGAAGCTTTCTTT.